This TCR beta chain emerged from a study of cytomegalovirus exposure and HLA in healthy donors. This clone has just one count. What it binds is not known. Repertoires were generated with immunoSEQ multiplex PCR, while TCRdb's copy carries only in-frame clones and drops some. The sample consists of about 170,000 clones, over 85% of them appearing once. Overall study results and limits: Three chains tied to CMV proved CMV antigen-specific in vitro. The tendency of first-cohort TCR clusters to co-occur in the 120 or so validation repertoires was identified by a subsequent analysis.

V was pared by 5 bases and J by 2 bases, with 8 bases of the junction left unmatched. CDR3 length: 15 amino acids. Looked up from germline, CDR1 is LNHDA and CDR2 is SQIVND (reference sequence). The sample was PBMCs. This receptor was obtained from a man younger than 30 in good health and CMV-seropositive. The V call is TRBV19, the J call TRBJ2-7; the match to TRBD1 covers 8 bases. The CDR3: CASSFGTGGAYEQYF. DNA of the CDR3: TGTGCCAGTAGTTTTGGGACAGGAGGTGCCTACGAGCAGTACTTC. Looking up the rest from reference TRBV19 and TRBJ2-7 gives the full variable domain: DGGITQSPKYLFRKEGQNVTLSCEQNLNHDAMYWYRQDPGQGLRLIYYSQIVNDFQKGDIAEGYSVSREKKESFPLTVTSAQKNPTAFYLCASSFGTGGAYEQYFGPGTRLTVT.